These 30 T cell receptor beta chains were all obtained from the same sample, sequenced in a study of CD8 T cells in Susac syndrome. An amount of RNA that ranged from about 0.45 to 1 ug was reverse transcribed with random hexamers. Each CDR3 protein is one row after TCRdb ran MiXCR on the immunoSEQ multiplex PCR reads. The sample has fewer than 350,000 distinct CDR3 sequences, approximately 85% seen once; the top ten hold around 0.2%. Input material: CD8+ T cells from PBMCs. These receptors came from a human donor with multiple sclerosis.

The J gene is TRBJ1-2, the V gene TRBV7-9; D remains unclear. The length of the CDR3 is 14 residues. CDR1 and CDR2 (germline): SEHNR, FQNEAQ (reference sequence). V lost 5 bases, J lost 1 base, and 11 bases lay in between. The CDR3, as DNA: TGTGCCAGCAGCCCATACCGGGATAACTATGGCTACACCTTC. Its protein is CASSPYRDNYGYTF.

This clonotype came up a few times. V gene TRBV12-3 or TRBV12-4 combines with J gene TRBJ2-5, with D perhaps TRBD2 (6 bases). With 6 bases removed from V and 5 bases from J, the gap between germline ends came to 13 bases. The CDR3 extends over 13 amino acids. In nucleotides, the CDR3 is TGTGCCAGCAGCTTGGTCGGGGGTGAGACCCAGTACTTC. This translates into CASSLVGGETQYF.

This chain connects TRBV5-4 to TRBJ2-2, with TRBD2 matching 13 bases. CDR1 and CDR2 (germline): SGHNT, YYREEE (reference sequence). V was pared by 4 bases and J by 6 bases, with 9 bases of the junction left unmatched. The CDR3 totals 17 residues. DNA of the CDR3: TGTGCCAGCAGCCTCGGACTAGCGGGAGAGAAAGCCGGGGAGCTGTTTTTT. Its protein product is CASSLGLAGEKAGELFF.

V is TRBV18 and J is TRBJ1-3; D ambiguous. V was pared by 6 bases and J by 2 bases, with 14 bases between. This CDR3 is built from 15 residues. Germline V gene data show CDR1 as KGHSH and CDR2 as LQKENI. CDR3 region: CASSAQLPPGNTIYF. CDR3 coding DNA: TGTGCCAGCTCTGCGCAATTACCCCCTGGAAACACCATATATTTT.

This chain connects TRBV30 to TRBJ2-4, with D unclear. Germline V lookup: CDR1 GTSNPN, CDR2 SVGIG (reference sequence). With 2 bases removed from V and 10 bases from J, the gap between germline ends came to 15 bases. The CDR3 has 13 amino acids. DNA for the CDR3: TGTGCCTGGAGTATAGGCGAGATCGATATTCAGTACTTC. Protein product: CAWSIGEIDIQYF.

The gene calls are TRBV12-3 or TRBV12-4 and TRBJ1-5, with D possibly being TRBD1 (5 bases). Trimming cost V 5 bases and J 7 bases, with 21 bases left between them. The CDR3 loop spans 16 amino acids. In DNA form, the CDR3 reads TGTGCCAGCAGTAGCCTCCATCCAGGGACTTGGCAGCCCCAGCATTTT. Translation gives CASSSLHPGTWQPQHF.

The chain has TRBV2 and TRBJ2-4; TRBD1 aligns across 7 bases. Unmatched junction bases numbered 14, after V lost 6 bases and J lost 6 bases. This CDR3 has 16 amino acids. CDR1 and CDR2 from the germline V gene are SNHLY and FYNNEI. CDR3 in amino acids: CASRTGTVATLNIQYF. In DNA, the CDR3 is TGTGCCAGCAGAACCGGGACAGTGGCTACCCTAAACATTCAGTACTTC.

V is TRBV27 and J is TRBJ2-1; 9 nucleotides align to TRBD1. V was clipped by 5 bases and J by 3 bases; unmatched bases: 14. The germline CDR1 and CDR2 sequences are MNHEY and SMNVEV (reference sequence). CDR3 size: 18 residues. The DNA of the CDR3 is TGTGCCAGCAGTCGGAACGACAGGGGGGCCCGGTTCTACAATGAGCAGTTCTTC. Translated, it gives CASSRNDRGARFYNEQFF.

CDR3 loop: CASSFFPGTGGNQPQHF. The CDR3 DNA reads TGTGCCAGCAGCTTTTTCCCTGGGACAGGGGGCAATCAGCCCCAGCATTTT. This chain connects TRBV7-9 to TRBJ1-5; TRBD1 matches 10 bases. The CDR3 consists of 17 residues. CDR1 is SEHNR, CDR2 FQNEAQ, per germline (reference sequence). J gave up 2 bases and V 3 bases, and 7 bases lay outside the gene matches.

The sample holds a few counts of this clonotype. The V gene is TRBV5-4, the J gene TRBJ2-1, with 10 bases lining up with TRBD1. The germline gives CDR1 SGHNT, CDR2 YYREEE (reference sequence). Trimming removed 3 bases from V and 6 bases from J; junction bases left unmatched: 6. This CDR3 is built from 15 residues. CDR3 coding DNA: TGTGCCAGCAGCTCTCCGGGACAGGGGATCAATGAGCAGTTCTTC. Amino acid sequence: CASSSPGQGINEQFF.

This chain connects TRBV4-2 to TRBJ1-1; D perhaps matches TRBD1 (5 bases). Germline V gene sequence: CDR1 LGHNA, CDR2 YNFKEQ. The CDR3 is made up of 15 amino acids. Trimming pared 6 bases from V and 5 bases from J, leaving 19 bases between. CDR3 residues: CASRTEGTGGTEAFF. The CDR3 bases are TGTGCCAGCAGAACCGAGGGAACGGGGGGTACTGAAGCTTTCTTT.

V and J are TRBV4-3 and TRBJ2-7, with unresolved D. Trimming took 0 bases from V and 2 from J, leaving 8 bases between them. Germline CDR1 LGHNA, CDR2 YSLEER. The CDR3 is 14 residues long. This CDR3 reads CASSQDRAAYEQYF. The DNA for the CDR3 is TGCGCCAGCAGCCAAGATCGGGCAGCCTACGAGCAGTACTTC.

CDR3 sequence reads: CASSQVLSREKLFF. In nucleotides, the CDR3 is TGTGCCAGCAGTCAGGTATTGTCTCGTGAAAAACTGTTTTTT. V is TRBV2 and J is TRBJ1-4; unclear D gene. Germline V lookup: CDR1 SNHLY, CDR2 FYNNEI. This CDR3 has 14 amino acids. V shed 5 bases and J shed 7 bases, with 14 bases lying between them.

The genes are TRBV28 and TRBJ2-7; D possibly corresponds to TRBD1 (5 bases). Germline CDR1 reads MDHEN; CDR2 reads SYDVKM. The V end lost 2 bases, the J end lost 5 bases, and 7 bases lay between the germline ends. The CDR3 spans 12 residues. Here the CDR3 DNA reads TGTGCCAGCAGTTTACCCAGGGACGAGCAGTACTTC. Protein product: CASSLPRDEQYF.

This chain uses TRBV19 with TRBJ2-7; no reliable D call. Germline CDR1 and CDR2: LNHDA and SQIVND (reference sequence). The ends were cut back, 5 bases at V and 2 bases at J, with 16 bases in the middle. The CDR3 loop spans 15 amino acids. CDR3 sequence reads: CASSPQTRAPYEQYF. Written as DNA, the CDR3 is TGTGCCAGTAGTCCTCAAACCCGGGCGCCCTACGAGCAGTACTTC.

The genes are TRBV7-9 and TRBJ2-7; perhaps TRBD2 as D (6 bases). The V gene's germline CDR1 is SEHNR and CDR2 FQNEAQ (reference sequence). The CDR3 is 14 amino acids. Deletions cut 5 bases from V and 0 bases from J, with 11 bases between. This chain's CDR3 is CASSPDGGSYEQYF. In nucleotides, the CDR3 is TGTGCCAGCAGCCCAGACGGGGGCTCCTACGAGCAGTACTTC. The whole variable domain, remainder taken from reference TRBV7-9 and TRBJ2-7, is DTGVSQNPRHKITKRGQNVTFRCDPISEHNRLYWYRQTLGQGPEFLTYFQNEAQLEKSRLLSDRFSAERPKGSFSTLEIQRTEQGDSAMYLCASSPDGGSYEQYFGPGTRLTVT.

About this clonotype itself: Compared with germline, one end of the junction differs, possibly owing to a read error. V usage is TRBV27 and J usage is TRBJ2-1, with D possibly matching TRBD1 (6 bases). The germline CDR1 and CDR2 sequences are MNHEY and SMNVEV (reference sequence). The length of the CDR3 is 15 residues. CDR3 DNA: TGTGCCAACAGTTTCCCTCTGACAGGAGACAATGAGCAGTTCTTC. It is translated as CANSFPLTGDNEQFF.

CDR3 loop: CASSQVSTLADVSTDTQYF. The CDR3 nucleotides are TGTGCCAGCAGCCAAGTTTCGACACTAGCGGATGTAAGCACAGATACGCAGTATTTT. V gene TRBV3-1 combines with J gene TRBJ2-3, with 8 positions matching TRBD2. Per the germline V gene, CDR1 is LGHDT and CDR2 is YNNKEL (reference sequence). CDR3 length: 19 amino acids. Losses at the gene ends were 1 base for V and 0 bases for J; bases not matched to a gene: 12.

The sample holds one count of this clonotype. The chain joins TRBV4-3 to TRBJ2-1; the D gene is possibly TRBD1 (6 bases). The CDR3 covers 14 residues. V gave up 3 bases and J gave up 4 bases, with 10 bases separating them. Germline-derived CDR1 and CDR2 are LGHNA and YSLEER. CDR3 DNA sequence: TGCGCCAGCAGCCAGGTAACAGGGTACAATGAGCAGTTCTTC. Its translation: CASSQVTGYNEQFF.

The rearrangement links TRBV5-6 to TRBJ1-1, with D perhaps TRBD1 (5 bases). The V gene's germline CDR1 is SGHDT and CDR2 YYEEEE. Trimming shortened V by 4 bases and J by 8 bases, and 15 bases separated the two germline ends. This CDR3 has 13 residues. CDR3 region: CASSRVGGEEAFF. The CDR3 DNA reads as TGTGCCAGCAGCAGGGTCGGGGGTGAAGAAGCTTTCTTT.

The chain joins TRBV9 to TRBJ2-1; D is unresolved. The CDR3 is 14 residues long. Trimming left V 3 bases short and J 3 bases short, with 10 bases between. The germline CDR1 and CDR2 sequences are SGDLS and YYNGEE. The CDR3 nucleotides are TGTGCCAGCAGCGAGCAGGACCTCTACAATGAGCAGTTCTTC. It encodes CASSEQDLYNEQFF.

The chain has TRBV24-1 and TRBJ2-7, with 7 bases that match TRBD1. The trim removed 4 bases at V and 2 bases at J, leaving 4 bases unmatched. The CDR3 contains 14 residues. Germline-derived CDR1 and CDR2 are KGHDR and SFDVKD. The CDR3 bases are TGTGCCACCAGTGACACCGGGACAGCCTACGAGCAGTACTTC. Amino acid sequence: CATSDTGTAYEQYF.

J is TRBJ1-1 and V is TRBV9; weak D call: TRBD1 (5 bases). CDR1 and CDR2 (germline): SGDLS, YYNGEE. The CDR3 extends over 15 amino acids. Trimming pared 0 bases from V and 0 bases from J, leaving 9 bases between. The CDR3 DNA follows: TGTGCCAGCAGCGTAGAGGCGGGGCTGAACACTGAAGCTTTCTTT. It translates to CASSVEAGLNTEAFF.

CDR3 sequence: CASSYTSRGGDEQFF. The DNA for the CDR3 is TGTGCCAGCAGTTATACCTCCAGAGGGGGAGATGAGCAGTTCTTC. The chain links TRBV27 to TRBJ2-1, with a possible D match to TRBD1 (6 bases). The CDR3 length is 15 residues. V shed 4 bases and J shed 8 bases, with 18 bases lying between them. Germline values: CDR1 MNHEY, CDR2 SMNVEV (reference sequence).

This chain joins TRBV6-2 or TRBV6-3 and TRBJ2-7; TRBD1 agrees at 8 bases. CDR1 and CDR2 (germline): MNHEY, SVGEGT. This CDR3 has 16 amino acids. V shed 0 bases and J 2 bases; nucleotides not matched to a gene: 6. CDR3 DNA sequence: TGTGCCAGCAGTTACTCCCGGGGGACAGGCGCCTACGAGCAGTACTTC. Its translation is CASSYSRGTGAYEQYF.

This clonotype has only a few counts. This chain connects TRBV28 to TRBJ2-2, with unresolved D. The germline V gene encodes CDR1 MDHEN and CDR2 SYDVKM. Trimming left V 1 base short and J 3 bases short, with 3 bases between. This CDR3 contains 13 residues. CDR3 DNA sequence: TGTGCCAGCAGTTTATACTACACCGGGGAGCTGTTTTTT. Amino acids: CASSLYYTGELFF.

This chain uses TRBV4-3 with TRBJ2-7; 7 bases match TRBD2. Trimming took 0 bases from V and 4 from J; bases not matched to a gene: 12. This CDR3 is built from 17 residues. In germline, CDR1 is LGHNA, CDR2 YSLEER. Written as DNA, the CDR3 is TGCGCCAGCAGCCAAGAGTGGCCCGAGCGGGGAAGTTACGAGCAGTACTTC. Amino acids: CASSQEWPERGSYEQYF.

The rearrangement joins TRBV24-1 to TRBJ2-1; 13 nucleotides match TRBD2. This CDR3 region has 16 residues. Germline CDR1 KGHDR, CDR2 SFDVKD. V gave up 3 bases and J gave up 7 bases; unmatched junction bases: 5. DNA for the CDR3: TGTGCCACCAGTGATCGGACTAGCGGGAGATGGAATGAGCAGTTCTTC. It encodes CATSDRTSGRWNEQFF.

The rearrangement uses TRBV3-1 and TRBJ2-1, with 7 bases aligning to TRBD2. The CDR3 covers 14 residues. The junction had 6 bases not matched to a gene; V was cut back by 7 bases and J by 3 bases. Germline V gene sequence: CDR1 LGHDT, CDR2 YNNKEL (reference sequence). CDR3: CASMTTSNYNEQFF. The CDR3 DNA is TGTGCCAGCATGACGACTAGCAACTACAATGAGCAGTTCTTC.

The chain recombines TRBV19 with TRBJ1-1, with D perhaps matching TRBD1 (5 bases). Trimming took off 6 bases at V and 1 base at J, with 9 bases between the two ends. Germline V gives CDR1 LNHDA, CDR2 SQIVND (reference sequence). The CDR3 contains 13 residues. CDR3: CASRTDSNTEAFF. DNA for the CDR3: TGTGCCAGTAGGACAGACTCGAACACTGAAGCTTTCTTT.